The entry below gives a single T cell receptor (beta chain) sequence along with its context. The antigen is not known. This entry comes from a study of T cell responses to AZD1222 COVID-19 vaccine. Only in-frame clones appear in the TCRdb table, and some are missing; sequencing was by immunoSEQ multiplex PCR. The sample shows some 250,000 clones, 85% to 95% of them seen only once. The V gene lost 5 bases and the J gene lost 6 bases, with 10 bases spanning the gap. This CDR3 has 13 amino acids. Germline-derived CDR1 and CDR2 are LGHNA and YSLEER. Points from the study as a whole: Sampling captured repertoires only after the peak T cell response. Epitopes outside B.1.351 and B.1.1.7 mutated regions reportedly drew nearly half of spike TCRs. Spike-specific TCR repertoires showed rising breadth and depth after two AZD1222 doses.

Second doses that came at about 4 or about 12 weeks were put together. Specimen: peripheral blood, collected 28 days after the second AZD1222 dose. The chain employs TRBV4-3 and TRBJ1-4; D gene uncertain. This receptor was taken from an adult who received the AZD1222 COVID-19 vaccine. The CDR3 sequence: CASSSRNDEKLFF. DNA of the CDR3: TGCGCCAGCAGCAGTAGAAATGATGAAAAACTGTTTTTT.